These 17 T cell receptor beta chains were all obtained from the same sample, sequenced in a study of control samples from healthy donors and cancer patients. Only in-frame clones appear in the TCRdb table, and some are missing; sequencing was by immunoSEQ multiplex PCR. The data contain some 130,000 clones, roughly 94% of them singletons. The sample consisted of blood. The receptor source for this set is a man aged 25-45 years in good health.

The chain recombines TRBV6-2 or TRBV6-3 with TRBJ2-3, with TRBD2 matching over 8 bases. This CDR3 contains 18 residues. With 6 bases clipped from V and 1 base from J, the junction kept 15 bases outside the gene matches. Germline CDR1 and CDR2: MNHEY and SVGEGT. The CDR3 nucleotides are TGTGCCAGCAGCTCAAGGTACTCGGGGGGGCCTGGCACAGATACGCAGTATTTT. Protein product: CASSSRYSGGPGTDTQYF.

The V gene is TRBV2, the J gene TRBJ2-1; TRBD1 agrees at 12 bases. V shed 5 bases and J 8 bases; nucleotides not matched to a gene: 7. CDR1 is SNHLY and CDR2 is FYNNEI in the germline V gene. The CDR3 runs 15 residues. CDR3 sequence (DNA): TGTGCCAGCAGTAATCCGGGACAGGGGGCTTATGAGCAGTTCTTC. Translation gives CASSNPGQGAYEQFF.

This clone has only one observation. The genes are TRBV29-1 and TRBJ1-2; TRBD1 matches 10 bases. This CDR3 has 14 amino acids. Trimming cost V 6 bases and J 7 bases; bases outside gene matches: 11. CDR1 and CDR2 from the germline V gene are SQVTM and ANQGSEA. CDR3 DNA sequence: TGCAGCGTCCCATCGACAGGGGGCGTCCCTGGCTACACCTTC. Translation gives CSVPSTGGVPGYTF.

J is TRBJ2-7 and V is TRBV27, with 7 bases lining up with TRBD1. The CDR3 loop spans 15 amino acids. J lost 2 bases, V lost 1 base, and 5 bases had no gene match. Germline values: CDR1 MNHEY, CDR2 SMNVEV (reference sequence). The CDR3 sequence is CASSLYPGGAYEQYF. The CDR3 bases are TGTGCCAGCAGTTTATATCCAGGGGGAGCCTACGAGCAGTACTTC.

The chain couples TRBV30 to TRBJ2-3, with D possibly called TRBD1 or TRBD2 (5 bases each). The CDR3 is 15 residues long. The V and J ends lost 1 base and 0 bases respectively, with 11 bases between them. Germline V gene lookup returns CDR1 GTSNPN and CDR2 SVGIG (reference sequence). The CDR3 bases are TGTGCCTGGAGTGCCGGGACGGTTAGCACAGATACGCAGTATTTT. This sequence encodes CAWSAGTVSTDTQYF.

The rearrangement links TRBV27 to TRBJ2-5; either TRBD1 or TRBD2 may supply D (5 bases each). The CDR3 extends over 14 amino acids. V was shortened by 2 bases and J by 9 bases, with 16 bases between the two germline ends. Germline CDR1 MNHEY, CDR2 SMNVEV (reference sequence). CDR3 sequence: CASSLGGPQGPQYF. DNA of the CDR3: TGTGCCAGCAGTTTAGGGGGACCCCAAGGGCCCCAGTACTTC.

The CDR3 here is CASSPSDKIYGYTF. CDR3 sequence (DNA): TGTGCCAGCAGCCCAAGCGACAAGATCTATGGCTACACCTTC. The chain uses TRBV28 and TRBJ1-2, with D unclear. Trimming took off 6 bases at V and 4 bases at J, with 15 bases between the two ends. The CDR3 runs 14 residues. Per the germline V gene, CDR1 is MDHEN and CDR2 is SYDVKM.

V is TRBV6-2 or TRBV6-3 and J is TRBJ2-7; no definite D call. In germline, CDR1 is MNHEY, CDR2 SVGEGT. V was cut by 2 bases and J by 2 bases, with 7 bases left in between. This CDR3 has 13 residues. CDR3 bases: TGTGCCAGCAGTTACGTGTCGACCTACGAGCAGTACTTC. Its translation: CASSYVSTYEQYF.

V gene TRBV7-9 combines with J gene TRBJ2-7, with TRBD2 identical over 9 bases. The CDR3 sequence is 13 residues long. Germline lookup yields CDR1 SEHNR and CDR2 FQNEAQ (reference sequence). V lost 3 bases and J lost 4; bases outside the gene matches: 1. CDR3 residues: CASSLLAGYEQYF. The DNA of the CDR3 is TGTGCCAGCAGCTTGCTAGCGGGGTACGAGCAGTACTTC.

The V call is TRBV7-9, the J call TRBJ1-6; tentative D call: TRBD1 (5 bases). V was cut by 4 bases and J by 8 bases, with 15 bases left in between. The CDR3 runs 15 residues. Germline V gene sequence: CDR1 SEHNR, CDR2 FQNEAQ (reference sequence). CDR3 protein: CASSSSGTKDSPLHF. The CDR3 DNA sequence: TGTGCCAGCAGCTCTTCCGGGACTAAGGATTCACCCCTCCACTTT.

The chain has TRBV27 and TRBJ2-5; 12 positions match TRBD1. V lost 8 bases and J lost 5; bases outside the gene matches: 6. The CDR3 extends over 14 amino acids. Germline V lookup: CDR1 MNHEY, CDR2 SMNVEV (reference sequence). This CDR3 reads CASRSGQGAETQYF. CDR3 DNA sequence: TGTGCCAGCCGTTCGGGACAGGGGGCTGAGACCCAGTACTTC.

As for this clone: Different DNA sequences within this sample yield the same CDR3. This sequence joins TRBV6-5 and TRBJ1-1; 7 bases fit TRBD1. Germline assignment: CDR1 MNHEY and CDR2 SVGAGI. CDR3 length: 14 residues. Unmatched junction bases numbered 2, after V lost 0 bases and J lost 4 bases. Written as DNA, the CDR3 is TGTGCCAGCAGTTACTCCTCAGGGGGCACTGAAGCTTTCTTT. It translates to CASSYSSGGTEAFF.

The chain combines TRBV29-1 with TRBJ2-7; TRBD1 agrees at 11 bases. This CDR3 contains 15 residues. J gave up 5 bases and V 4 bases, and 10 bases lay outside the gene matches. From germline, CDR1 is SQVTM and CDR2 ANQGSEA. DNA of the CDR3: TGCAGCGTTGGGACGGACAGGGGGCTCCCAAACGAGCAGTACTTC. Translating it yields CSVGTDRGLPNEQYF.

The rearrangement joins TRBV7-2 to TRBJ1-2; no clear D gene. Looked up from germline, CDR1 is SGHTA and CDR2 is FQGNSA. This CDR3 spans 16 amino acids. V lost 2 bases to trimming and J lost 5 bases, with 18 bases between them. For the CDR3, the DNA is TGTGCCAGCAGCTTAAATTACCGGGCGCCTCTTTATGGCTACACCTTC. It codes for CASSLNYRAPLYGYTF.

The chain joins TRBV29-1 to TRBJ1-2; D not resolved. Trimming took 7 bases from V and 4 from J, leaving 10 bases between them. This CDR3 is built from 11 residues. CDR1 and CDR2 from the germline V gene are SQVTM and ANQGSEA. CDR3 protein: CSALSPYGYTF. The CDR3 region has the DNA TGCAGCGCCCTAAGTCCCTATGGCTACACCTTC.

This clone has only one observation. The V and J genes are TRBV27 and TRBJ1-5; D is perhaps TRBD1 (5 bases). This CDR3 contains 14 residues. The V gene's germline CDR1 is MNHEY and CDR2 SMNVEV (reference sequence). V dropped 1 base and J dropped 1 base, with 5 bases sitting between them. The CDR3 is CASSLWGSNQPQHF. CDR3 coding DNA: TGTGCCAGCAGTTTATGGGGCAGCAATCAGCCCCAGCATTTT.

This clone was recorded only once. The chain uses TRBV12-3 or TRBV12-4 and TRBJ2-3, with D perhaps TRBD1 (6 bases). There are 12 residues in the CDR3. Trimming pared 6 bases from V and 3 bases from J, leaving 7 bases between. The CDR3 loop reads CASRTGTDTQYF. The CDR3 DNA follows: TGTGCCAGCAGGACAGGTACAGATACGCAGTATTTT.